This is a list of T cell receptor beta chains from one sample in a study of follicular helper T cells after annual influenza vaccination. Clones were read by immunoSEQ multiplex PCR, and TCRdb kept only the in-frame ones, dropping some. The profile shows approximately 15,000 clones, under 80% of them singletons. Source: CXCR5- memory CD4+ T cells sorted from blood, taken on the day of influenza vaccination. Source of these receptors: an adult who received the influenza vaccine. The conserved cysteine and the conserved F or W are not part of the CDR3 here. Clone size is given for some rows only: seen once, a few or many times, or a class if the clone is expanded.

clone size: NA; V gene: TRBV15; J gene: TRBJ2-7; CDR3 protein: ATSSWRGASYEQY
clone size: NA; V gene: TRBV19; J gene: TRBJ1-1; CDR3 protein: ASSSPDRTSEAF
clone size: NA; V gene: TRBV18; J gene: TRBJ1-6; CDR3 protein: ASSPDGGYNSPLH
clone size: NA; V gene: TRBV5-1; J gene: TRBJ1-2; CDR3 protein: ASSVPYSGYT
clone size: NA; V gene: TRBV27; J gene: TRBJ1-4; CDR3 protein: ASSFTRTATTNEKLF
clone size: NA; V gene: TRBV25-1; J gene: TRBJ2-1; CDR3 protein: ASRDRGSEQF
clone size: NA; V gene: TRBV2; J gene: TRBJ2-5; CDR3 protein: ASRSSSGGAGRETQY
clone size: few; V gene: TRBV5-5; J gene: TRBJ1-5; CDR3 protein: ASSTWDRPYSNQPQH
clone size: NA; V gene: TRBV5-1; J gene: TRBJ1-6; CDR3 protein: ASSLAGGGNSPLH
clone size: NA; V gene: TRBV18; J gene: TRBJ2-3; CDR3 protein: ASSRGTGADTQY
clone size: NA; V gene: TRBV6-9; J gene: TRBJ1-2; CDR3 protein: ASSYGLGYGYT
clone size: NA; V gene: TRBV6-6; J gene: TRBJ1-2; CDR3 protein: ASSSGQGYGYT
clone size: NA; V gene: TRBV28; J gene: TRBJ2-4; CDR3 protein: ASLGGAGWAKNIQY
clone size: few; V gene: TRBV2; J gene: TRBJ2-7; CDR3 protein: ASSRDSNYEQY
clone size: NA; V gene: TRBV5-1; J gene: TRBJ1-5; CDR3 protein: ASSLLPGGKQPQH
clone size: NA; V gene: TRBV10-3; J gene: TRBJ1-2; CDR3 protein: AISESAGFRRGYT
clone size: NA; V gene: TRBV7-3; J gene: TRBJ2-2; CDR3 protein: ASSPGGRNTGELF
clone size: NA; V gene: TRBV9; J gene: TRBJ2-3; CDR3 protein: ASSSWDTQY
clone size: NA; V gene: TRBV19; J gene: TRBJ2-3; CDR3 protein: ASSPLRERFTDTQY
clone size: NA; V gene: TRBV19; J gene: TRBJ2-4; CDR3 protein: ASIPTGAKNIQY
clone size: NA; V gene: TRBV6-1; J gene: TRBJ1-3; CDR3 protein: ASRQLAYSGNTIY
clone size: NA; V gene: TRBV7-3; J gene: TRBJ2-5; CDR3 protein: ASSVRVQETQY
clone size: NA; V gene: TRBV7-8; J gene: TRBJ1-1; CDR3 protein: ASSPSARYTEAF
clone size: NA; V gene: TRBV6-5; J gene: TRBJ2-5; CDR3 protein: ASSLQGARETQY
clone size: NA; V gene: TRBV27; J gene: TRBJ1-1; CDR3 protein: ASSLLGGTEAF
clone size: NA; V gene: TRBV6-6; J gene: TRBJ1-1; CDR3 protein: ASSILGNTEAF
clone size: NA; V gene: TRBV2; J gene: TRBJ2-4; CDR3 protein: ASRVDQESPY
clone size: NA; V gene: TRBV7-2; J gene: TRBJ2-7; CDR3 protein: ASSYGGARYEQY
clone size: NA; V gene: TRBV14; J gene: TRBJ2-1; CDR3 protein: ASSQIPEYNEQF
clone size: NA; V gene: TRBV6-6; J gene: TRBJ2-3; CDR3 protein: ASSYTGGLDTQY
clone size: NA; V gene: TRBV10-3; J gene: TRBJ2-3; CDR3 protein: AISDMAGGSTDTQY
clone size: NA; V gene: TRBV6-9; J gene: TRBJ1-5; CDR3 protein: ASSNSNQPQH
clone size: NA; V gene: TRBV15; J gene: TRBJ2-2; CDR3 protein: ATSRGGTSPGELF
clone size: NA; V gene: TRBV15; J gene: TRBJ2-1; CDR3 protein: ATSRDRAQNEQF
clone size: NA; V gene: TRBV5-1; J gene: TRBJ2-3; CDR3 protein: ASSFSGGSADTQY
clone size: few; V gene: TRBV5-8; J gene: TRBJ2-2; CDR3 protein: ASNLLYGGVNTGELF
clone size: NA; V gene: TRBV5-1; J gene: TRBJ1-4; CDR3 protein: ASSPYRDGEKLF
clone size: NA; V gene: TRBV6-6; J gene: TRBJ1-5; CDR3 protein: ASSYGQGTSAQPQH
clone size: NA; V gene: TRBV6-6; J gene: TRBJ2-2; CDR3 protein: ASSYRAVGELF
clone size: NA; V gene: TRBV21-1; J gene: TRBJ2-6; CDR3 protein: ASSKAAGVVSGANVLT
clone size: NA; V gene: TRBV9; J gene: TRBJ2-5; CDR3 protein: ASSVASSGVAGQETQY
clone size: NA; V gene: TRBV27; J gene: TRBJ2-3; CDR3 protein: ASSSRGGFASTDTQY
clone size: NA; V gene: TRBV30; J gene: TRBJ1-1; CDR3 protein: AWSAGVDAF
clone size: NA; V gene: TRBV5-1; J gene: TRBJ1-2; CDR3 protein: ASSSGQGVVGYT
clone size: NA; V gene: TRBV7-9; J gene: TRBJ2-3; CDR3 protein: ASITNRDTDTQY
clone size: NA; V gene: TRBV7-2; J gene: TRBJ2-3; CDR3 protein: ASSPGDSTDTQY
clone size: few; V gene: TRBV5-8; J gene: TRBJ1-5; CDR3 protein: ASSLQGPNQPQH
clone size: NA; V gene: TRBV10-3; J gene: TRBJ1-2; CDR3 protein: AISEGQGYGYT
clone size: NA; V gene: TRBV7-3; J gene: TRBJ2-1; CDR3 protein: ASSSQGVGEQF
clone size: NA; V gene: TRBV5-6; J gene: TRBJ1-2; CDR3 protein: ASSVGRNYGYT
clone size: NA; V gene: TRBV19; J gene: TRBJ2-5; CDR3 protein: ASRGGETQY